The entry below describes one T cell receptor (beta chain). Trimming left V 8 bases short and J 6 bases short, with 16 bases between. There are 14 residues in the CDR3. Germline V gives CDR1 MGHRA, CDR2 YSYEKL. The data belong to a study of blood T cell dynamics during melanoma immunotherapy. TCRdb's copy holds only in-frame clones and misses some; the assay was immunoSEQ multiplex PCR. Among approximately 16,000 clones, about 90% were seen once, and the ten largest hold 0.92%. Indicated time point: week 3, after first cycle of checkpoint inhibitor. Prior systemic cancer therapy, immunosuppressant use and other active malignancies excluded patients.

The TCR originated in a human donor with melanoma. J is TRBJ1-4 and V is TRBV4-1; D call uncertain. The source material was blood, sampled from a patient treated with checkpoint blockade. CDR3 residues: CASRNRVGDEKLFF. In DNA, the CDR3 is TGCGCCAGCCGCAATCGGGTGGGAGATGAAAAACTGTTTTTT.